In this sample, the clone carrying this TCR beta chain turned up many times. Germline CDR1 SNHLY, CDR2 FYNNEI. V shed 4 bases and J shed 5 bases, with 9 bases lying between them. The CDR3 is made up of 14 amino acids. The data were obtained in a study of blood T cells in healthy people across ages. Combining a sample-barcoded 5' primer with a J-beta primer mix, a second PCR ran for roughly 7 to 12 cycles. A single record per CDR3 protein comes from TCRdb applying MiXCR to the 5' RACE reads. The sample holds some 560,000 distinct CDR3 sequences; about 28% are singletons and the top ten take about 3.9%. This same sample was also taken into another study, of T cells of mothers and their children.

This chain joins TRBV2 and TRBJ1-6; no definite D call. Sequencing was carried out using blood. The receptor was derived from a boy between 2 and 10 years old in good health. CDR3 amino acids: CASSGDVDNSPLHF. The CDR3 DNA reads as TGTGCCAGCAGTGGTGACGTGGATAATTCACCCCTCCACTTT.